The clone carrying this T cell receptor beta chain was counted between two and nine times. Its specificity is unknown. Germline V CDR1 and CDR2: MDHEN, SYDVKM. This CDR3 is 14 amino acids long. This sample stems from a study of post-analysis software for immune sequencing data. Study findings and constraints: About 5 TRBV segments, including TRBV5-6, TRBV5-1 and TRBV20-1, were more frequent in patients than controls. Among multiple sclerosis patients, normalized Chao1 diversity was significantly below that of controls.

Unique molecular identifiers were carried by the TCR beta cDNA libraries. Input amounts of roughly 0.85 to 10 million T cells were used. These gave 500,000 or so cDNA molecules, so each molecule approximated one T cell. TCRdb re-called the PCR reads through MiXCR, storing one row per CDR3 protein. The sample holds about 160,000 distinct CDR3 sequences, roughly 35% seen once. This clonotype was obtained from a girl aged 5-17 years with multiple sclerosis. Material: blood, obtained after autologous hematopoietic stem cell transplantation. V gene TRBV28 combines with J gene TRBJ2-5; D is possibly TRBD1 (5 bases). The assigned J gene may be wrong: the sequence end matches TRBJ2-7 better. CDR3 sequence: CASSPVGQGYEQYF. The CDR3 DNA sequence: TGTGCCAGCAGTCCTGTGGGTCAGGGCTACGAGCAGTACTTC.